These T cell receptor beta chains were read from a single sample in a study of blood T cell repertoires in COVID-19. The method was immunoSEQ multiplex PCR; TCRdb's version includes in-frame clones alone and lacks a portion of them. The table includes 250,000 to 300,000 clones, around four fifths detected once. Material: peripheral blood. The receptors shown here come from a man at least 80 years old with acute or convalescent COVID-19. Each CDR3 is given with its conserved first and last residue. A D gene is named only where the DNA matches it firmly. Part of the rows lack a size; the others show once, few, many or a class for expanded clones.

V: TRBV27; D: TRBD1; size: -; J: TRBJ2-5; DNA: TGTGCCAGCAGCGGACAGGGGAGAGAGACCCAGTACTTC; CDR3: CASSGQGRETQYF
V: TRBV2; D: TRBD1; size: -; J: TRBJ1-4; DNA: TGTGCCAGCAAGGGACAGGGGGCATTTAATGAAAAACTGTTTTTT; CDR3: CASKGQGAFNEKLFF
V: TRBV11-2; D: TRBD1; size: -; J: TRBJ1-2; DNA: TGTGCCAGCAGCTTAGATAGGGGGACAGGGGTTCGGGAAGGCTACACCTTC; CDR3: CASSLDRGTGVREGYTF
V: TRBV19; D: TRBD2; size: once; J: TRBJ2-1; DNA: TGTGCCAGTAGTAGACTTAGCGGGCCTTACAATGAGCAGTTCTTC; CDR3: CASSRLSGPYNEQFF
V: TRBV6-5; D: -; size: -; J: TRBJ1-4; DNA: TGTGCCAGCACCCGGGGGTTTAATGAAAAACTGTTTTTT; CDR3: CASTRGFNEKLFF
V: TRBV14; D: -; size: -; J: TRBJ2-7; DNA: TGTGCCAGCAGCCTTCACTACGAGCAGTACTTC; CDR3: CASSLHYEQYF
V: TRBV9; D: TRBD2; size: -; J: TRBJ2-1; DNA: TGTGCCAGCAGCGTGTCGTCCGGGACTAGCGGGGGGGCGTTCTACAATGAGCAGTTCTTC; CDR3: CASSVSSGTSGGAFYNEQFF
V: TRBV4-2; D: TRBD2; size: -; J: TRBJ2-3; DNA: TGTGCCAGCAGCCAAGACGGACTAGCGGGAGCAGATACGCAGTATTTT; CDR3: CASSQDGLAGADTQYF
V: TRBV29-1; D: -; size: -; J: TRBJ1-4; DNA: TGCAGCGTTGGAGGGTCTAATGAAAAACTGTTTTTT; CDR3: CSVGGSNEKLFF
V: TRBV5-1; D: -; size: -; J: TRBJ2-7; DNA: TGCGCCAGCAGCTTAATTTTGAGCGACGAGCAGTACTTC; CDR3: CASSLILSDEQYF
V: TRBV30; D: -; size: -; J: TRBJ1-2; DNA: TGTGCCTGGAGTGTACGGGGGGGATATTATGGCTACACCTTC; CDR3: CAWSVRGGYYGYTF
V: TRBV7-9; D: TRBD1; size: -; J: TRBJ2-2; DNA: TGTGCCAGCAGCTTGGACAGGGTGAACACCGGGGAGCTGTTTTTT; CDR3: CASSLDRVNTGELFF
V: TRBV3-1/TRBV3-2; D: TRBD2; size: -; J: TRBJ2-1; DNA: TGTGCCAGCACCAAAGACGGGGGGGCCTGGGATGAGCAGTTCTTC; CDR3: CASTKDGGAWDEQFF
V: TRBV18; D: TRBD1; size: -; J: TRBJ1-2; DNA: TGTGCCAGCTCACCTTGGACAGGGGGCTATGGCTACACCTTC; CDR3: CASSPWTGGYGYTF
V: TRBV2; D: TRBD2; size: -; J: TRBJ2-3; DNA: TGTGCCAGCAGTCCGCGGGAGTTTGATACGCAGTATTTT; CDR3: CASSPREFDTQYF
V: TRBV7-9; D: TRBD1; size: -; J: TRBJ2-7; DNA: TGTGCCAGCAGGGCGGGACAGGCCTACGAGCAGTACTTC; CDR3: CASRAGQAYEQYF
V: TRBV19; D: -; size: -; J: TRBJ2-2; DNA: TGTGCCAGTAGTTTTCGGGTGCAAATTACCGGGGAGCTGTTTTTT; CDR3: CASSFRVQITGELFF
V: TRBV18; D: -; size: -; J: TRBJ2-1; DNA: TGTGCCAGCTCACCACCGTCTTACAATGAGCAGTTCTTC; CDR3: CASSPPSYNEQFF
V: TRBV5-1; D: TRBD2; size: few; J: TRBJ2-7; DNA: TGCGCCAGCAGGACTAGCGGGAGCTACGAGCAGTACTTC; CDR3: CASRTSGSYEQYF
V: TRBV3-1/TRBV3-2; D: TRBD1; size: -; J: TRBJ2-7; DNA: TGTGCCAGCAGCCAAGGGGACAGGGTGGGAGAGCAGTACTTC; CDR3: CASSQGDRVGEQYF